This TCR beta chain stems from a study of Tregs in tolerant kidney transplant recipients. Study-level information: Related graft donors supplied nonmyeloablative bone marrow transplants, and mixed chimerism was transient. General observations from the study: Tolerant patients' donor-specific Tregs expanded beyond overall Tregs, suggesting antigen-driven growth. Biological reproducibility was not directly addressed in this study.

Worth noting for this clone: Its antigen is still unknown. Its ends do not fully match the called genes, so a read error is possible. Other DNA sequences from this sample encode an identical CDR3 as well.

CFSE-labeled recipient PBMCs were cultured six to seven days with irradiated graft donor PBMCs, then FACS-sorted. Sequencing used immunoSEQ multiplex PCR; TCRdb keeps in-frame clones, though not all of them. The listing contains under 3,500 clones. This specimen was CD8+ T cells from blood cultured with allogeneic cells, taken before the transplant. The clonotype comes from a human patient who received a combined kidney and bone marrow transplant.

The CDR3 DNA, read in part, is TGCGCCAGTAGTATAGGGGGACAGGGGATCGTCATT. The encoded protein is CASSIGGQGIVI. The full CDR3 is CASSIGGQGIVIQYF. V usage is TRBV19 and J usage is TRBJ2-4; 10 bases agree with TRBD1. Coverage ceases 3 residues before the CDR3 finishes, and the germline J gene fills in the end. The CDR3 length is 15 residues. Germline CDR1 LNHDA, CDR2 SQIVND (reference sequence).